Included here is one TCR beta chain sequence, with context. What it binds is unknown. The record originates from a study of CD8 T cells in Susac syndrome. Study-wide findings and caveats: That the number of individuals in its TCR sequencing and HLA analysis was relatively small was acknowledged by the study.

An input of roughly 0.5 to 1 ug of RNA was subjected to reverse transcription using random hexamers. An immunoSEQ multiplex PCR amplified TCR beta CDR3 over 54 Vbeta and 13 Jbeta. TCRdb recomputed calls from the immunoSEQ multiplex PCR reads with MiXCR, one row per CDR3 protein. The sample has over 350,000 distinct CDR3 sequences; more than 80% are singletons. TCR beta sequences were obtained from blood CD8+ and CD4+ T cells. The CDR3 covers 15 residues. Trimming cost V 3 bases and J 6 bases, with 15 bases left between them. Germline CDR1 reads MNHNS; CDR2 reads SASEGT. This TCR was recovered from a human donor with multiple sclerosis. This chain connects TRBV6-1 to TRBJ1-5, with a tentative D call TRBD1 (5 bases). The specimen was CD8+ T cells from PBMCs. CDR3 protein: CASSDDLRGSQPQHF. The CDR3 coding sequence is TGTGCCAGCAGTGACGATTTACGGGGGTCTCAGCCCCAGCATTTT.